The 2 T cell receptor beta chains given below trace back to one sample, sequenced in a study of vaccination effects on CD4 cells after COVID-19. The table came from immunoSEQ multiplex PCR; TCRdb's copy has only in-frame clones and leaves some out. Counted here are around 53,000 clones, around 80% occurring once; the ten biggest clones make up around 5%. ViraFEST used viral peptide pools to expand antigen-specific CD4+ T cells before sequencing. Cells that had been cultured for 10 days were the source of isolated CD4+ T cells. Between March and December 2020, the person had a SARS-CoV-2 infection that PCR confirmed. No cognate antigen is known for these TCRs. The sequenced sample was CD4+ T cells from PBMCs cultured with HIV peptides, obtained before COVID-19 vaccination. Subset indicated: HIV-1 Nef peptide pool negative control/reference culture. The source is a human donor who had a prior SARS-CoV-2 infection.

This clone came up once. The chain recombines TRBV12-3 or TRBV12-4 with TRBJ2-5, with D unresolved. The ends were cut back, 0 bases at V and 7 bases at J, with 3 bases in the middle. The CDR3 length is 11 residues. CDR3 nucleotide sequence: TGTGCCAGCAGTTTAGCCGGGACCCAGTACTTC. Amino acid sequence: CASSLAGTQYF.

This clone was seen only once. This sequence joins TRBV11-2 and TRBJ2-3; D is unclear. The V end was cut by 3 bases, the J end by 9 bases, with 13 bases between. This CDR3 spans 13 amino acids. Per the germline V gene, CDR1 is SGHAT and CDR2 is FQNNGV. Here the CDR3 reads CASSFTVAETQYF. The CDR3 DNA follows: TGTGCCAGCAGCTTCACTGTGGCGGAGACGCAGTATTTT. Complete variable domain (other parts from reference TRBV11-2 and TRBJ2-3): EAGVAQSPRYKIIEKRQSVAFWCNPISGHATLYWYQQILGQGPKLLIQFQNNGVVDDSQLPKDRFSAERLKGVDSTLKIQPAKLEDSAVYLCASSFTVAETQYFGPGTRLTVL.